This T cell receptor (beta chain) came from a study of shared clonotypes between healthy human individuals. The authors split each subset's genomic DNA evenly across several immunoSEQ plates. The data were produced by immunoSEQ multiplex PCR, yet TCRdb's version contains in-frame clones alone and is incomplete. The repertoire includes some 2,100,000 clones, under 95% of them detected once, and 1.5% to 2% sits in the top ten. The naive CD8 subset, CD45RO-negative cells positively selected for CCR7, excluded terminally differentiated effector memory CD45RA+ cells. V was trimmed by 5 bases and J by 2 bases, leaving 10 bases between them. Germline V gene sequence: CDR1 MNHEY, CDR2 SMNVEV (reference sequence). The CDR3 runs to 14 residues.

The genes are TRBV27 and TRBJ1-5; D possibly corresponds to TRBD1 (6 bases). Sample: naive CD8+ T cells from PBMCs. This TCR was sampled from a man between 18 and 35 years old in good health. Some clones in this sample may be carry-over from other donors' samples. CDR3 residues: CASSERQGNQPQHF. The CDR3, as DNA: TGTGCCAGCAGTGAACGACAGGGCAATCAGCCCCAGCATTTT.